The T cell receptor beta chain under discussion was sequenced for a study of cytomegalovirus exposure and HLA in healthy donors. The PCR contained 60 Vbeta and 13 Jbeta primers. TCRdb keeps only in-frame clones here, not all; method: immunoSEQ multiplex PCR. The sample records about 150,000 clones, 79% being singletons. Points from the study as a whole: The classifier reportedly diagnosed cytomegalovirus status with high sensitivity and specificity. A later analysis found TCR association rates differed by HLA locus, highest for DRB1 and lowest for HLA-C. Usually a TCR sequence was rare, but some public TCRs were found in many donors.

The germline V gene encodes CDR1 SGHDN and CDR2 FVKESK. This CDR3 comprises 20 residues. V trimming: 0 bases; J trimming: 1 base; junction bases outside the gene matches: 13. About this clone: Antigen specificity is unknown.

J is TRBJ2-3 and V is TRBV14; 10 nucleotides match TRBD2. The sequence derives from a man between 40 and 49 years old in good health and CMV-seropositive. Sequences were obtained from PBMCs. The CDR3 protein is CASSQDGASGSWGRTDTQYF. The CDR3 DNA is TGTGCCAGCAGCCAAGATGGCGCTAGCGGGAGTTGGGGGCGCACAGATACGCAGTATTTT.